This is a list of T cell receptor beta chains from one sample in a study of CD8+ T cells in alopecia areata. Repertoires were generated with immunoSEQ multiplex PCR, while TCRdb's copy carries only in-frame clones and drops some. The data contain 120,000 or so clones, about three fifths of them seen just once; the ten biggest clones take up roughly 30%. The input for sequencing was CD8+ T cells sorted from blood, taken at week 4, from a patient treated with tofacitinib. These TCRs come from a human donor with alopecia areata. Each CDR3 is given with its conserved first and last residue.

v_gene,j_gene,CDR3aa
TRBV9,TRBJ2-5,CASSGRDTLEETQYF
TRBV29-1,TRBJ2-7,CSVRTRSYEQYF
TRBV4-1,TRBJ2-1,CASSQDLASGGFNEQFF
TRBV29-1,TRBJ2-7,CSVEGLSEQYF
TRBV28,TRBJ2-7,CASIRASGGKSGEQYF
TRBV7-3,TRBJ2-2,CASSLVADSTGELFF
TRBV10-3,TRBJ2-1,CAISAGTDSYNEQFF
TRBV29-1,TRBJ2-7,CSVVTGSYEQYF
TRBV27,.,CASSFGQDFYEQYF
TRBV6-5,TRBJ2-1,CASADGAGSYNEQFF
TRBV7-9,TRBJ2-5,CASSLAAPGLLQEIQYF
TRBV2,TRBJ1-5,CASSETIPSNQPQHF
TRBV27,TRBJ2-2,CASSVTGVGTGELFF
TRBV19,TRBJ1-2,CAAGSPYYGYTF
TRBV7-8,TRBJ2-3,CASETAPSTDTQYF
TRBV6-5,TRBJ2-5,CASSYSGGTEETQYF
TRBV30,TRBJ2-5,CAWSVVAALGETQYF
TRBV10-3,TRBJ2-2,CAISDPGSTGELFF
TRBV4-2,TRBJ2-3,CASSWGGTDTQYF
TRBV7-2,TRBJ1-6,CASSSPTGGSPLHF
TRBV29-1,TRBJ2-2,CSVALKTGELFF
TRBV29-1,TRBJ2-7,CSVRKELYYEQYF
TRBV27,TRBJ2-6,CASSLWGGMGLYSGANVLTF
TRBV29-1,TRBJ1-2,CSVRRSDNYGYTF
TRBV29-1,TRBJ2-7,CSVAPGQGYEQYF
TRBV30,TRBJ1-2,CAWNSGVKYGYTF